The clone carrying this TCR beta chain is a singleton in its sample. No antigen is known for it. The sample is drawn from a study of cytomegalovirus exposure and HLA in healthy donors. Study summary: Of all 400 or so donors who were genotyped, 75% to 90% belonged to the Caucasian-associated ancestry cluster.

Amplification used 60 Vbeta primers and 13 Jbeta primers. Profiled with immunoSEQ multiplex PCR; TCRdb holds only in-frame clones, not every one. The data contain around 170,000 clones, roughly 80% of them singletons. The CDR3 extends over 14 amino acids. CDR1 is ENHRY, CDR2 SYGVKD, per germline. V lost 0 bases to trimming and J lost 8 bases, with 13 bases between them. Study-wide results and limits: In a later analysis, common viral pathogens appeared linked to several of the most significant clusters. Segments of the TCR beta V type were, in most cases, productive about 90% or about 30% of the time in an earlier analysis. TCR beta V- and J-gene trimming, according to a later analysis, was linked to a missense DCLRE1C variant.

This clonotype was sampled from a man aged 40-55 years in good health and CMV-seronegative. V and J are TRBV10-3 and TRBJ1-1; the D is unclear. Input material: PBMCs. The CDR3 reads CAISESRTTGEAFF. CDR3 DNA sequence: TGTGCCATCAGTGAGTCACGAACAACGGGAGAAGCTTTCTTT.